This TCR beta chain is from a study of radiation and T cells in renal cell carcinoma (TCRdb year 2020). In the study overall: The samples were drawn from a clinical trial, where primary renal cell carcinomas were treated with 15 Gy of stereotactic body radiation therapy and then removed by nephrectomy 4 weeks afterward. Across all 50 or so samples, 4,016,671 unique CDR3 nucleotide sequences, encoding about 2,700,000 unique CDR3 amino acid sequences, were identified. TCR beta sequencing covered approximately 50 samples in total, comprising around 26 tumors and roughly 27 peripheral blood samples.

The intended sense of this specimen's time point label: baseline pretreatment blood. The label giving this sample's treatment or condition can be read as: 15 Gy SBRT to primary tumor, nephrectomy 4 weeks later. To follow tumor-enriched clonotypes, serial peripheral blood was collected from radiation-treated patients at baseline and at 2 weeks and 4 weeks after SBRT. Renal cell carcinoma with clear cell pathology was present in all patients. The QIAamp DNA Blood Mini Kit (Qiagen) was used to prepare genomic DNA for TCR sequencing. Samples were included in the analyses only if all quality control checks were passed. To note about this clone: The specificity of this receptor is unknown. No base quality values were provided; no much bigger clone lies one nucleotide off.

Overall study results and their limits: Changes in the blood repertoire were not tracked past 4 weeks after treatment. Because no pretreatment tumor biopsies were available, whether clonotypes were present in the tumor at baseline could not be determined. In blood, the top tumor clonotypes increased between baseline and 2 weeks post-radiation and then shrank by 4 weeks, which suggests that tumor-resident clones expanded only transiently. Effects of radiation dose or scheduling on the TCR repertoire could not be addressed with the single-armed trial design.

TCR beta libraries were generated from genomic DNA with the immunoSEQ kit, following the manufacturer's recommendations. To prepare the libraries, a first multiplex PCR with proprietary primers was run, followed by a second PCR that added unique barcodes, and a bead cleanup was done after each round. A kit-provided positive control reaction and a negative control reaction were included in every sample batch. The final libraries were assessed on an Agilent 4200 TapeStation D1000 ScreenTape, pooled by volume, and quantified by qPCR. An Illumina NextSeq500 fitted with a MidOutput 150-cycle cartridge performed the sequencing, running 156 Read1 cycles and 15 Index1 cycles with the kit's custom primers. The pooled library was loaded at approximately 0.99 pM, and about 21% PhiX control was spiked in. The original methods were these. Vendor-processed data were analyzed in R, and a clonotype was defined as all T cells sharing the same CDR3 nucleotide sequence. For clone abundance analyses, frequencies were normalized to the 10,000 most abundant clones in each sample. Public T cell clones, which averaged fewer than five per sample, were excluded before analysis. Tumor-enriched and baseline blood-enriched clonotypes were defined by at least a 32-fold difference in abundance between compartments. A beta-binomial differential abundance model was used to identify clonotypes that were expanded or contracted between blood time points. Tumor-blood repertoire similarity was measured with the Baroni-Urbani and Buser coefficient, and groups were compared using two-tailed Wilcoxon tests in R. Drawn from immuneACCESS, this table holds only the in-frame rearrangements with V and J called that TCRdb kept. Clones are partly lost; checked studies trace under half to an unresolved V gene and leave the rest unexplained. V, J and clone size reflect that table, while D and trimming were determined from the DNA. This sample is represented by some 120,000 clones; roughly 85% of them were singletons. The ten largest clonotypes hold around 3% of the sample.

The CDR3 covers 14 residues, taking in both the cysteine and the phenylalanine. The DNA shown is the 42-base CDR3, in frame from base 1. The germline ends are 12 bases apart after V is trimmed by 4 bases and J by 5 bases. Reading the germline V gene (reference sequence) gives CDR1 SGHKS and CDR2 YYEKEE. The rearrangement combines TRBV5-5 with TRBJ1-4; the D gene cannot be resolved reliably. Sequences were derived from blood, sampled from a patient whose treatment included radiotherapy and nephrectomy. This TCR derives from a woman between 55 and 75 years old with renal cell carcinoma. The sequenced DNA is TGTGCCAGCAGCGTGCGGACGGTGAATGAAAAACTGTTTTTT. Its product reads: CASSVRTVNEKLFF.